Listed here is a single T cell receptor (beta chain). Antigen unknown. Treatment defined: about 20 received Ad26.COV2.S at low or high dose, single or two shots; about 5 received placebo; per-sample allocation not given. The investigators took samples on day 63 after the first vaccine or placebo injection. The sample comes from a study of Ad26.COV2.S vaccination and SARS-CoV-2 variants. Study-level points and caveats: Placebo recipients showed lower spike-specific TCR breadth than vaccinees.

The CDR3 totals 15 residues. The V segment lost 5 bases and the J segment 5 bases; nucleotides outside the gene matches: 4. Per germline, CDR1 SGHKS and CDR2 YYEKEE (reference sequence). TCRdb's table, derived via immunoSEQ multiplex PCR, lists solely in-frame clones and lacks some. This sample has hundreds of thousands of clones; around 90% occur once, and the top ten carry about 1.5%. The material was peripheral blood, obtained in a trial of Ad26.COV2.S vaccine versus placebo. The chain couples TRBV5-5 to TRBJ2-2; 12 bases match TRBD2. This receptor was taken from a person between 18 and 60 years old who received the Ad26.COV2.S COVID-19 vaccine or a placebo. CDR3 residues: CASRPLAGGTGELFF. In DNA form, the CDR3 reads TGTGCCAGCAGGCCACTAGCGGGAGGTACCGGGGAGCTGTTTTTT.